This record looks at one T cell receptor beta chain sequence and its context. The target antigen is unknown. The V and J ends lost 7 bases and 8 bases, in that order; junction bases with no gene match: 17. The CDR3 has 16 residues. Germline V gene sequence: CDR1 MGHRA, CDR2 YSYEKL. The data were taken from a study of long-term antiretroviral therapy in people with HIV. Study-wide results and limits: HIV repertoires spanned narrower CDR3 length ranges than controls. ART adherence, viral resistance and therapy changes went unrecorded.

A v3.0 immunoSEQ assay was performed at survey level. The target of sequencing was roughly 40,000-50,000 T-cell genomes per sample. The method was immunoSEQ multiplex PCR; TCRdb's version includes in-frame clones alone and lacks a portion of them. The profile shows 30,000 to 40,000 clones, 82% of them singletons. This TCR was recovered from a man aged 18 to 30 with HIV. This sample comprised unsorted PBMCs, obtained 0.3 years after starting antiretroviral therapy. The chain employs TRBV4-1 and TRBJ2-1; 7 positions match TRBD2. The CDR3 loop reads CASKRFGGRTVDEQFF. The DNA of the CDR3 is TGCGCCAGCAAACGGTTCGGCGGGAGAACGGTCGATGAGCAGTTCTTC.